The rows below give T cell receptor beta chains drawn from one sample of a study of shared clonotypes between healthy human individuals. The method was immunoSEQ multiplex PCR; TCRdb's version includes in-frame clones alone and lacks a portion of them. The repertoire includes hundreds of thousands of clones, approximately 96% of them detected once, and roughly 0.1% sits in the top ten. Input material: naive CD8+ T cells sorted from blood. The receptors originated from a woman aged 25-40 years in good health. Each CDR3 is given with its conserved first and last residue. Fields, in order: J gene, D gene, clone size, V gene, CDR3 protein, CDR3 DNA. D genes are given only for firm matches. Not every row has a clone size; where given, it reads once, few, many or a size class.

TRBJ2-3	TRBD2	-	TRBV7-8	CASSFGTGGPGYTDTQYF	TGTGCCAGCAGCTTCGGTACGGGAGGGCCCGGATACACAGATACGCAGTATTTT
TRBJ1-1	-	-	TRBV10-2	CASRNLAEAFF	TGCGCCAGCAGGAACCTGGCAGAAGCTTTCTTT
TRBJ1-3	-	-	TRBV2	CASSEGVWDSGNTIYF	TGTGCCAGCAGTGAAGGGGTTTGGGACTCTGGAAACACCATATATTTT
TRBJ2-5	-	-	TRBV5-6	CASSFSETQYF	TGTGCCAGCAGCTTCTCCGAGACCCAGTACTTC
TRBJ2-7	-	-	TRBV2	CASSEGPSYEQYF	TGTGCCAGCAGTGAAGGGCCTTCCTACGAGCAGTACTTC
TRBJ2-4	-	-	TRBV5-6	CASRLQGAKNIQYF	TGTGCCAGCAGGCTACAGGGAGCCAAAAACATTCAGTACTTC
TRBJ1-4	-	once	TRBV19	CASSIFRATNEKLFF	TGTGCCAGTAGTATATTCCGTGCAACTAATGAAAAACTGTTTTTT
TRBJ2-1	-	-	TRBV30	CAWSAGNNEQFF	TGTGCCTGGAGTGCAGGAAACAATGAGCAGTTCTTC
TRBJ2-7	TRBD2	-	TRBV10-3	CAISLTSGTYEQYF	TGTGCCATCAGTCTTACTAGCGGTACCTACGAGCAGTACTTC
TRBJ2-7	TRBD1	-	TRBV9	CASSGRTGTGVHEQYF	TGTGCCAGCAGCGGCCGGACCGGGACAGGGGTTCACGAGCAGTACTTC
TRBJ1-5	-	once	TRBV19	CASSIDGWVDQPQHF	TGTGCCAGTAGTATAGATGGTTGGGTAGATCAGCCCCAGCATTTT
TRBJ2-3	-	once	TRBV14	CASSQPGLQGDTQYF	TGTGCCAGCAGCCAACCGGGACTCCAGGGAGATACGCAGTATTTT
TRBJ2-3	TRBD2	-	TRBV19	CASSPLAGAIDTQYF	TGTGCCAGTAGTCCGCTAGCGGGAGCAATAGATACGCAGTATTTT
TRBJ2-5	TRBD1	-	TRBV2	CASSGGKTGEETQYF	TGTGCCAGCAGTGGGGGAAAGACAGGGGAAGAGACCCAGTACTTC
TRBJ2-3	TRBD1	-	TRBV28	CASTGQGLDTQYF	TGTGCCAGCACCGGACAGGGGCTAGATACGCAGTATTTT
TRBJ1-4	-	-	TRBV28	CASRSTTVYREKLFF	TGTGCCAGCAGATCAACGACAGTTTATCGTGAAAAACTGTTTTTT
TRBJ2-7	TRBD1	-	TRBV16	CASSLNRDRAYEQYF	TGTGCCAGCAGTCTCAACCGGGACAGGGCCTACGAGCAGTACTTC
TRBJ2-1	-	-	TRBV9	CASSVGHLGHNEQFF	TGTGCCAGCAGCGTAGGACATCTAGGGCACAATGAGCAGTTCTTC
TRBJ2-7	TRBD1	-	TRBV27	CASRAGTGYEQYF	TGTGCCAGCAGGGCCGGGACAGGCTACGAGCAGTACTTC
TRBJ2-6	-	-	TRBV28	CASSPGIGGPSPSGANVLTF	TGTGCCAGCAGCCCCGGGATTGGCGGGCCGTCCCCCTCTGGGGCCAACGTCCTGACTTTC
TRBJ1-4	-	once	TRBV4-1	CASSQDLWGLNEKLFF	TGCGCCAGCAGCCAAGATCTGTGGGGGCTTAATGAAAAACTGTTTTTT
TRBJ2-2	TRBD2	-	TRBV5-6	CASSWGTSGSIGELFF	TGTGCCAGCAGCTGGGGAACTAGCGGGAGTATCGGGGAGCTGTTTTTT
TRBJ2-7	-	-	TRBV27	CASSFAYEQYF	TGTGCCAGCAGTTTCGCCTACGAGCAGTACTTC
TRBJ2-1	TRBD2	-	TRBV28	CASSSQREGSYNEQFF	TGTGCCAGCAGTTCCCAGCGGGAGGGCTCCTACAATGAGCAGTTCTTC
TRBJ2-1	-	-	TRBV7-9	CASSLESDRTFF	TGTGCCAGCAGCTTAGAGTCTGACCGGACGTTCTTC